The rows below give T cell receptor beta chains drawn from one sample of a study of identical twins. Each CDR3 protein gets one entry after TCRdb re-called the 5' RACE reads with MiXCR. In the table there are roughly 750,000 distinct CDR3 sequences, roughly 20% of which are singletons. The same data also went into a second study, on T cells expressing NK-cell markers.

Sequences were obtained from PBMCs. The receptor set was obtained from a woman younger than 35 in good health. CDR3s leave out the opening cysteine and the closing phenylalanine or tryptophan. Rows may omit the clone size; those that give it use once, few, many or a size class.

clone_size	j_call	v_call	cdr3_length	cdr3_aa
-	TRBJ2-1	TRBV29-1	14	SVRTSGRGWDNEQF
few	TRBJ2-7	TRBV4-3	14	ASSQRRRTEGVEQY
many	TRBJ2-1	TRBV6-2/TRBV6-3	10	ASSQTYNEQF
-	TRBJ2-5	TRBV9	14	ASSVDGGGAAETQY
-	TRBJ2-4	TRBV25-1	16	ASSDPRRDPLAKNIQY
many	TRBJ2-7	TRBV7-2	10	ASSPTPYEQY
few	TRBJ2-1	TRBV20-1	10	SAIAPWTEQF
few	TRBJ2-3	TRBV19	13	ASSPTGGNQDTQY
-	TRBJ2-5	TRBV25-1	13	ASSEPGRGPETQY
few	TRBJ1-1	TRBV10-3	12	AISERTRSTEAF
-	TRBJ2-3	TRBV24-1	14	ATSDGTSGSTDTQY
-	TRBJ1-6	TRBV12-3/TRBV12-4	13	ASSFKGGGNSPLH
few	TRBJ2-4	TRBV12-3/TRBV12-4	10	ASSLGENIQY
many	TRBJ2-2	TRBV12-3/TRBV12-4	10	ASSLGTGELF
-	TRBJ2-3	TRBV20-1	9	SARSSDTQY
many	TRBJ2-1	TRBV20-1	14	SASSDLAGASEGQF
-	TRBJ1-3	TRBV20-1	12	SARPTGRGNTIY
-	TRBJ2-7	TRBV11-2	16	ASSLWSSGQISSYEQY
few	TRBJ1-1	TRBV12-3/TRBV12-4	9	ASRENREAF
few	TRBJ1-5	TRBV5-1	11	ASSPSVNQPQH
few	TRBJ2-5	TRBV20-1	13	SARRTSGGPGTQY
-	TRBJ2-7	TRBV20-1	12	SATGQKSSSEQY
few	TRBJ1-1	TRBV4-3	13	ASSRGARAGPEAF
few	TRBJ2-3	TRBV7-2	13	ASSLVSAGRDTQY
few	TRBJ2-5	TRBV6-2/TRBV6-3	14	ASSYFLLERGQTQY
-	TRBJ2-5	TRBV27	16	ASSRRDREEWLDETQY
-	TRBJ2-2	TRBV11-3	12	ASDDRGNTGELF
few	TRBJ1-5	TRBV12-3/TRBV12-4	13	ASRRQGSGNQPQH
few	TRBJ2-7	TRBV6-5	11	ASSYSPTVEQY
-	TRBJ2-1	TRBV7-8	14	ASSLPASGVYNEQF
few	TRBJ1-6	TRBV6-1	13	ASSLQGTANSPLH
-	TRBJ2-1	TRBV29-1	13	SVGRGTSGAHEQF
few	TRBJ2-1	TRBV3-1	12	ASSLATGPGEQF
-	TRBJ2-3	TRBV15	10	ASGGHTDTQY
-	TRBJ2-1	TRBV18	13	ASSRTGASYNEQF
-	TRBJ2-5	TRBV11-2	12	ASSPNLAQETQY
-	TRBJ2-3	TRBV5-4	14	ASSKKREADTDTQY
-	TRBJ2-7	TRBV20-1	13	SAGRVGRSSYEQY
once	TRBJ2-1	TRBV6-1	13	ASTPAYGSWGEQF